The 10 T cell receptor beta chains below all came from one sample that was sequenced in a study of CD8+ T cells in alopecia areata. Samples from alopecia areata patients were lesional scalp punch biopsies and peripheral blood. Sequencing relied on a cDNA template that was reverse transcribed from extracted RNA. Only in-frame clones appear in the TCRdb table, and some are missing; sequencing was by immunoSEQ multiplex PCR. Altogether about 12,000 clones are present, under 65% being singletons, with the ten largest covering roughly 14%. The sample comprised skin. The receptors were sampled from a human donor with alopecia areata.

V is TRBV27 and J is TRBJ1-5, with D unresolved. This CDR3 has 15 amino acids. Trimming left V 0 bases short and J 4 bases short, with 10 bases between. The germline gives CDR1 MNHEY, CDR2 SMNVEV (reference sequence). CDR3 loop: CASSLSSPGNQPQHF. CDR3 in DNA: TGTGCCAGCAGTTTATCGTCTCCGGGTAATCAGCCCCAGCATTTT.

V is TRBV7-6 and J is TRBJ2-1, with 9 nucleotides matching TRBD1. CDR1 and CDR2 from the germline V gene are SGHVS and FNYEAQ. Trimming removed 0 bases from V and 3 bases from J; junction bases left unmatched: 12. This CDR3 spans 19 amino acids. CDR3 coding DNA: TGTGCCAGCAGCTTAGCGGGGACAGGGTTCTCCCCGGTCTACAATGAGCAGTTCTTC. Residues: CASSLAGTGFSPVYNEQFF.

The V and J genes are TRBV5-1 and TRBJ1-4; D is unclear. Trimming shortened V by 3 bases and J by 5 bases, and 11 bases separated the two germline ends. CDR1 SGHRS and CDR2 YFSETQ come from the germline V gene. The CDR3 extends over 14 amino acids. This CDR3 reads CASSWVPGNEKLFF. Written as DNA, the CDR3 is TGCGCCAGCAGCTGGGTCCCCGGGAATGAAAAACTGTTTTTT.

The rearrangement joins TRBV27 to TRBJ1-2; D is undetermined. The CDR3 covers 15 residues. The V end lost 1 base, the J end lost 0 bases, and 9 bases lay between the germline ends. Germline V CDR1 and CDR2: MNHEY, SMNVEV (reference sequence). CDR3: CASSLLPVTNYGYTF. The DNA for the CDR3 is TGTGCCAGCAGTTTATTACCGGTTACTAACTATGGCTACACCTTC.

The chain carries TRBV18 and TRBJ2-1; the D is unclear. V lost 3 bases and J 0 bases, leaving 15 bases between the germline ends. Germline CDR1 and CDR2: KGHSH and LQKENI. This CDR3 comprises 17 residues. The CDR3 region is CASSPPVVEFSYNEQFF. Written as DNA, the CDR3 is TGTGCCAGCTCACCCCCCGTTGTAGAGTTCTCCTACAATGAGCAGTTCTTC.

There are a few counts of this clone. Here the CDR3 reads CSAGGGDYGYTF. The CDR3 DNA reads TGCAGCGCCGGTGGGGGCGACTATGGCTACACCTTC. The J gene is TRBJ1-2, the V gene TRBV29-1; maybe TRBD1 (6 bases). The V gene's germline CDR1 is SQVTM and CDR2 ANQGSEA. Between the trimmed V and J ends, which lost 7 bases and 3 bases, there was a span of 12 bases. This CDR3 spans 12 amino acids.

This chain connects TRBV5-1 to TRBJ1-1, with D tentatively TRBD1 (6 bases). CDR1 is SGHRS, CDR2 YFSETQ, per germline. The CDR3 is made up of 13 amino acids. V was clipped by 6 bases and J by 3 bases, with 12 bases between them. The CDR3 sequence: CASTYRADTEAFF. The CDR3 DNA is TGCGCCAGCACCTACAGGGCCGACACTGAAGCTTTCTTT.

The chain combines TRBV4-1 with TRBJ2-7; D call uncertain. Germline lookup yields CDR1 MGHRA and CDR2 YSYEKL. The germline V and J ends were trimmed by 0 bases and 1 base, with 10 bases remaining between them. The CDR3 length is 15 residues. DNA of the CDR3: TGCGCCAGCAGCCAAGATCTGAGTGGATCCTACGAGCAGTACTTC. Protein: CASSQDLSGSYEQYF.

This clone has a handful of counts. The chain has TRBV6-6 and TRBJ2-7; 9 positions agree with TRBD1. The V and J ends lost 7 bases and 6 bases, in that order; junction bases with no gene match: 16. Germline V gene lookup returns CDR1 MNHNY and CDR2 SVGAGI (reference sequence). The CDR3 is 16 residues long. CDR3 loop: CASTWEAGQGLAEQYF. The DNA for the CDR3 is TGTGCCAGCACCTGGGAGGCGGGACAGGGTCTCGCCGAGCAGTACTTC.

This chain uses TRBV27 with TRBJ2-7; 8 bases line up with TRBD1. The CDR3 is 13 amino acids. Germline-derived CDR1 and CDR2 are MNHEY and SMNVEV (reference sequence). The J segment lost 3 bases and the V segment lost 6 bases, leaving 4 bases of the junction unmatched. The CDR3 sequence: CASSLGQDYEQYF. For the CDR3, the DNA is TGTGCCAGCAGCCTGGGACAGGACTACGAGCAGTACTTC.